These 15 T cell receptor beta chains were all obtained from the same sample, sequenced in a study of cytomegalovirus exposure and HLA in healthy donors. A multiplex PCR was run with 60 Vbeta primers and 13 Jbeta primers. Using immunoSEQ multiplex PCR, the repertoire was profiled, and TCRdb retains in-frame clones only, with some absent. The data contain roughly 170,000 clones, under 90% of them singletons. The specimen sequenced was PBMCs. These receptors came from a man between 18 and 29 years old in good health and CMV-seronegative.

The genes are TRBV7-8 and TRBJ1-5; no firm D call. The CDR3 runs to 14 residues. V was clipped by 1 base and J by 3 bases, with 7 bases between them. Germline V gene sequence: CDR1 SGHVS, CDR2 FQNEAQ. CDR3 region: CASSLGQANQPQHF. In DNA form, the CDR3 reads TGTGCCAGCAGCTTAGGCCAGGCCAATCAGCCCCAGCATTTT.

This clone occurred a few times. The chain has TRBV5-6 and TRBJ1-3; 8 bases are a match to TRBD1. Germline assignment: CDR1 SGHDT and CDR2 YYEEEE. Trimming at V came to 4 bases and at J to 2 bases, leaving 5 bases not matched to a gene. This CDR3 is built from 15 residues. CDR3 nucleotide sequence: TGTGCCAGCAGCCTACAGGGGGTGACTGGAAACACCATATATTTT. This sequence encodes CASSLQGVTGNTIYF. Drawing the rest from reference TRBV5-6 and TRBJ1-3, the complete variable domain is DAGVTQSPTHLIKTRGQQVTLRCSPKSGHDTVSWYQQALGQGPQFIFQYYEEEERQRGNFPDRFSGHQFPNYSSELNVNALLLGDSALYLCASSLQGVTGNTIYFGEGSWLTVV.

This chain connects TRBV5-4 to TRBJ2-7, with D uncertain. The V and J ends lost 4 bases and 4 bases respectively, with 9 bases between them. CDR3 size: 12 residues. The germline gives CDR1 SGHNT, CDR2 YYREEE (reference sequence). This chain's CDR3 is CASSQDSYEQYF. The CDR3 coding sequence is TGTGCCAGCAGCCAAGACTCTTACGAGCAGTACTTC.

The rearrangement joins TRBV15 to TRBJ2-2, with TRBD2 matching over 9 bases. The CDR3 covers 19 residues. From germline, CDR1 is LNHNV and CDR2 YYDKDF (reference sequence). V dropped 1 base and J dropped 3; count of bases not matched to a gene: 12. Here the CDR3 DNA reads TGTGCCACCAGCAGAGCTACCAAGCGGGAGGATGGGTACACCGGGGAGCTGTTTTTT. This encodes CATSRATKREDGYTGELFF.

The chain has TRBV4-1 and TRBJ1-4, with D hard to call. The CDR3 is 16 amino acids. CDR1 is MGHRA and CDR2 is YSYEKL in the germline V gene. The V gene lost 1 base and the J gene lost 7 bases, with 16 bases spanning the gap. CDR3 in amino acids: CASSQVPGIRSEKLFF. CDR3 in DNA: TGCGCCAGCAGCCAAGTTCCCGGGATACGGAGTGAAAAACTGTTTTTT.

The chain has TRBV5-1 and TRBJ1-1, with D maybe TRBD1 (6 bases). Germline V CDR1 and CDR2: SGHRS, YFSETQ. Trimming removed 4 bases from V and 7 bases from J, with 17 bases in between. This CDR3 region has 14 residues. The DNA of the CDR3 is TGCGCCAGCAGCGCGAACAGGGTAGGGATTGAAGCTTTCTTT. Encoded protein: CASSANRVGIEAFF.

V and J are TRBV4-1 and TRBJ1-1; possibly TRBD1 for D (6 bases). Trimming stripped 6 bases from V and 7 bases from J, with 12 bases between. The germline gives CDR1 MGHRA, CDR2 YSYEKL. This CDR3 spans 12 amino acids. This CDR3 reads CASSSQGGEAFF. The CDR3 DNA sequence: TGCGCCAGCAGTTCACAGGGCGGTGAAGCTTTCTTT.

The chain is built from TRBV7-9 and TRBJ1-5; D is unclear. Germline-derived CDR1 and CDR2 are SEHNR and FQNEAQ (reference sequence). V lost 5 bases, J lost 7 bases, and 15 bases lay in between. The CDR3 spans 14 residues. CDR3 region: CASSISEGRQPQHF. DNA of the CDR3: TGTGCCAGCAGCATCTCAGAGGGCCGGCAGCCCCAGCATTTT.

The J gene is TRBJ2-3, the V gene TRBV9; 10 bases agree with TRBD2. CDR3 length equals 16 residues. CDR1 is SGDLS, CDR2 YYNGEE, per germline. Trimming at V came to 4 bases and at J to 0 bases, leaving 5 bases not matched to a gene. CDR3 in amino acids: CASSSRLAGSTDTQYF. Written as DNA, the CDR3 is TGTGCCAGCAGCTCCCGACTAGCGGGCAGCACAGATACGCAGTATTTT.

Points on this clone: The junction shows a germline mismatch at one end, possibly a read error. The rearrangement links TRBV18 to TRBJ2-7, with D unresolved. The CDR3 runs 13 residues. Germline V gives CDR1 KGHSH, CDR2 LQKENI. In DNA, the CDR3 is TGTGCCAGCTCCCCACTTCCCGGCTACGAGCAGTACTTC. It encodes CASSPLPGYEQYF. The variable domain in full, completed from reference TRBV18 and TRBJ2-7, reads NAGVMQNPRHLVRRRGQEARLRCSPMKGHSHVYWYRQLPEEGLKFMVYLQKENIIDESGMPKERFSAEFPKEGPSILRIQQVVRGDSAAYFCASSPLPGYEQYFGPGTRLTVT.

The chain is built from TRBV6-5 and TRBJ2-1; unclear D gene. The CDR3 runs 15 residues. Trimming cost V 7 bases and J 0 bases, with 13 bases left between them. CDR1 is MNHEY, CDR2 SVGAGI, per germline. DNA for the CDR3: TGTGCCAGCACCAAGGAGAGCAGCTCCTACAATGAGCAGTTCTTC. Its translation: CASTKESSSYNEQFF.

The rearrangement links TRBV4-2 to TRBJ2-3; TRBD2 agrees at 8 bases. Germline CDR1 reads LGHNA; CDR2 reads YNFKEQ. CDR3 length equals 15 residues. The V gene end was trimmed by 5 bases and the J gene end by 4 bases; junction bases not matched to a gene: 8. The CDR3 loop is CASSNPGLVSDTQYF. CDR3 nucleotide sequence: TGTGCCAGCAGCAACCCGGGACTAGTCTCAGATACGCAGTATTTT.

The chain is built from TRBV4-1 and TRBJ1-2; 8 positions match TRBD1. CDR1 MGHRA and CDR2 YSYEKL come from the germline V gene. CDR3 length: 14 amino acids. The trim removed 1 base at V and 8 bases at J, leaving 6 bases unmatched. The DNA of the CDR3 is TGCGCCAGCAGCCAAGGTGGCAGGGGGCGCGGCTACACCTTC. Amino acids: CASSQGGRGRGYTF.

The chain employs TRBV7-2 and TRBJ2-1; D possibly corresponds to TRBD2 (6 bases). Germline V gene sequence: CDR1 SGHTA, CDR2 FQGNSA. This CDR3 contains 18 residues. V was shortened by 5 bases and J by 0 bases, with 20 bases between the two germline ends. CDR3: CASSKVGGRRSSYNEQFF. The CDR3 DNA is TGTGCCAGCAGCAAGGTCGGGGGACGGAGAAGCTCCTACAATGAGCAGTTCTTC.

As for this clone: The junction does not match germline at one end; this may be a read error. The gene calls are TRBV7-7 and TRBJ2-5; 10 nucleotides align to TRBD2. The germline V gene encodes CDR1 SSHAT and CDR2 FNYEAQ (reference sequence). This CDR3 is built from 15 residues. DNA of the CDR3: TGTGCTAGCAGCTTTAGCGGGGGGTTCCAAGAGACCCAGTACTTC. Amino acids: CASSFSGGFQETQYF.